This T cell receptor (beta chain) originates from a study of T cells after yellow fever vaccination. For the study at large: The SMART-Seq v4 Ultra Low Input method served to prepare the low-cell-number fractions.

This clonotype was picked up a small number of times. This CDR3 is 15 amino acids long. Germline V gives CDR1 MNHEY, CDR2 SVGEGT. V dropped 6 bases and J dropped 0 bases, with 12 bases sitting between them. TCRdb passed the 5' RACE reads through MiXCR, listing each CDR3 protein once. The sample carries 150,000 to 200,000 distinct CDR3 sequences, around 9.3% recorded once. The sequence was obtained from a man between 18 and 29 years old who received the YFV17D yellow fever vaccine. Sequencing used CD8+ T cells sorted from PBMCs, obtained 45 days after the yellow fever booster vaccination. This chain connects TRBV6-2 or TRBV6-3 to TRBJ1-3; D call uncertain. CDR3 nucleotides: TGTGCCAGCAGCCACCTGAAGACCTCTGGAAACACCATATATTTT. This gives the protein CASSHLKTSGNTIYF.